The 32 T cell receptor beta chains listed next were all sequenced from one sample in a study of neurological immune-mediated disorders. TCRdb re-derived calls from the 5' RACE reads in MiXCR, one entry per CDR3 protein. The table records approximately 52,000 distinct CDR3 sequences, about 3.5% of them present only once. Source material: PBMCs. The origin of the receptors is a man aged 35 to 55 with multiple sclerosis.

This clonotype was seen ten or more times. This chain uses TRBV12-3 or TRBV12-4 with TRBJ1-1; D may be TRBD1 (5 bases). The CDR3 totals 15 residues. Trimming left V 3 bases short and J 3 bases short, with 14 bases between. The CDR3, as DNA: TGTGCCAGCAGTTTGATGTTCGGGACCGACACTGAAGCTTTCTTT. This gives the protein CASSLMFGTDTEAFF.

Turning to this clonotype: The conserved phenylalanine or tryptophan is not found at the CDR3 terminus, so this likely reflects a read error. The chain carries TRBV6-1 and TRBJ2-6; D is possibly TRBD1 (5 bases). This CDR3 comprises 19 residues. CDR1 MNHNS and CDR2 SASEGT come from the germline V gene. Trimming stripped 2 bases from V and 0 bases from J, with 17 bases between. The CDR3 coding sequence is TGTGCCAGCAGTGAATATTGGGGAACAGACAGCTCTGGGGCCAACGTCCTGACTAAC. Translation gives CASSEYWGTDSSGANVLTN.

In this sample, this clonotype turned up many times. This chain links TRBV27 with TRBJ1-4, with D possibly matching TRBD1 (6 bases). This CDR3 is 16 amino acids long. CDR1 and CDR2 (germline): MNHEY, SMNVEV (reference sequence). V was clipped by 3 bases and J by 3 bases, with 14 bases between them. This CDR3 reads CASSFREGVANEKLFF. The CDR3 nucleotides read TGTGCCAGCAGTTTCCGAGAGGGGGTGGCTAATGAAAAACTGTTTTTT.

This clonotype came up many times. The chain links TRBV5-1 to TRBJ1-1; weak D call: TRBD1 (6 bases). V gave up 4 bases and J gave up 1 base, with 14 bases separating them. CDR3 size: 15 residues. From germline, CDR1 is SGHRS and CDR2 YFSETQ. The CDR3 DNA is TGCGCCAGCAGCAAAGACAGGATGCAGAACACTGAAGCTTTCTTT. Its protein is CASSKDRMQNTEAFF. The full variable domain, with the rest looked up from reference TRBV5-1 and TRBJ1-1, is KAGVTQTPRYLIKTRGQQVTLSCSPISGHRSVSWYQQTPGQGLQFLFEYFSETQRNKGNFPGRFSGRQFSNSRSEMNVSTLELGDSALYLCASSKDRMQNTEAFFGQGTRLTVV.

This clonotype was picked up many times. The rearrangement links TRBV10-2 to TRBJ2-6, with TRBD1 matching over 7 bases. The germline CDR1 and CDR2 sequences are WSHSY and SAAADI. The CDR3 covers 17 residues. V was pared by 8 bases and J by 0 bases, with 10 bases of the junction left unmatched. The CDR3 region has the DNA TGCGCCAGCCTGAGGGGACAGATACTCTCTGGGGCCAACGTCCTGACTTTC. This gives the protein CASLRGQILSGANVLTF.

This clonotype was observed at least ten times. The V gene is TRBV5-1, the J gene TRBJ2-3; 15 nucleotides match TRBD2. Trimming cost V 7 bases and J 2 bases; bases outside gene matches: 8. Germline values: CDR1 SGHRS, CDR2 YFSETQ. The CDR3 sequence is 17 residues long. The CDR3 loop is CASSGLAGGPDTDTQYF. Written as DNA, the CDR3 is TGCGCCAGCTCCGGACTAGCGGGGGGGCCCGACACAGATACGCAGTATTTT.

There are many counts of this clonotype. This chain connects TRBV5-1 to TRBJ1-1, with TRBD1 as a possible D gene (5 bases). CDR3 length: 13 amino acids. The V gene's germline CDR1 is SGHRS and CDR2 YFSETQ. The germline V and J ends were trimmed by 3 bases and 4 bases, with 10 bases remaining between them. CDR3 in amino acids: CASSSDKITEAFF. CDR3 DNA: TGCGCCAGCAGCTCGGACAAGATCACTGAAGCTTTCTTT.

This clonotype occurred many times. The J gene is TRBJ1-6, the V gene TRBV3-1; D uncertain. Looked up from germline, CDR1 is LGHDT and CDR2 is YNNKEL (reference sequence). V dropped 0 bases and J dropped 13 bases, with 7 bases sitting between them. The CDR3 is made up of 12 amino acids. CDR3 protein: CASSQDHRPLHF. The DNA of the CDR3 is TGTGCCAGCAGCCAAGACCATCGGCCCCTCCACTTT.

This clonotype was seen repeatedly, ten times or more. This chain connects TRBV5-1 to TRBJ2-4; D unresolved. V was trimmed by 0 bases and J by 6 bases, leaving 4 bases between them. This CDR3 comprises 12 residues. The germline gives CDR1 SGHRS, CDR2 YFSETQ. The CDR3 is CASSLASNIQYF. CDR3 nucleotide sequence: TGCGCCAGCAGCTTGGCCTCAAACATTCAGTACTTC.

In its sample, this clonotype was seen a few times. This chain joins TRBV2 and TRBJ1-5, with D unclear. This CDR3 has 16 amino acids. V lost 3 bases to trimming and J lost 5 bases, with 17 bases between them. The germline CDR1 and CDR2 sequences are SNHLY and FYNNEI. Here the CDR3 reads CASSEYIASEDQPQHF. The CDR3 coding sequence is TGTGCCAGCAGTGAGTATATAGCATCGGAGGATCAGCCCCAGCATTTT.

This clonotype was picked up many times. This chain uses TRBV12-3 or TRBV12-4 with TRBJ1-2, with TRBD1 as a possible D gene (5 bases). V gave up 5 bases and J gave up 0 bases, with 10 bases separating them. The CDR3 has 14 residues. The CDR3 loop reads CASSRDLANYGYTF. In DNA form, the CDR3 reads TGTGCCAGCAGTCGGGACCTCGCTAACTATGGCTACACCTTC.

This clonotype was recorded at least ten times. The DNA for the CDR3 is TGTGCCAGCAGCTGGACTAGCCAAGAGACCCAGTACTTC. This gives the protein CASSWTSQETQYF. The chain couples TRBV12-3 or TRBV12-4 to TRBJ2-5, with 7 bases that match TRBD2. With 6 bases clipped from V and 1 base from J, the junction kept 2 bases outside the gene matches. CDR3 size: 13 residues.

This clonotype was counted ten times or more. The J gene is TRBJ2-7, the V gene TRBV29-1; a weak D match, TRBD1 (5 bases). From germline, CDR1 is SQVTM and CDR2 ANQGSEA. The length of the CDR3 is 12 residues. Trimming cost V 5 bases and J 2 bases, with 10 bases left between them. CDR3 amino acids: CSVRSGTYEQYF. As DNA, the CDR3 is TGCAGCGTTCGGTCAGGGACCTACGAGCAGTACTTC.

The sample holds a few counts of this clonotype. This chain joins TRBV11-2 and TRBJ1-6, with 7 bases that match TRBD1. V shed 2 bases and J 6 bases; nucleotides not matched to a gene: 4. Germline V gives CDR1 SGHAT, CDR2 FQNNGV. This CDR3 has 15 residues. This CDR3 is CASSLRAGGNSPLHF. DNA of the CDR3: TGTGCCAGCAGCTTACGGGCAGGGGGTAATTCACCCCTCCACTTT.

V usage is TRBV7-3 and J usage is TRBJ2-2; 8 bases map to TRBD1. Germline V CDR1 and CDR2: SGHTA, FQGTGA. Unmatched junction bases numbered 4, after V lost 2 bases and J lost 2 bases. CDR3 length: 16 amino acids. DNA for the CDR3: TGTGCCAGCAGCTTATACCCAGGGGGCAACACCGGGGAGCTGTTTTTT. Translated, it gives CASSLYPGGNTGELFF.

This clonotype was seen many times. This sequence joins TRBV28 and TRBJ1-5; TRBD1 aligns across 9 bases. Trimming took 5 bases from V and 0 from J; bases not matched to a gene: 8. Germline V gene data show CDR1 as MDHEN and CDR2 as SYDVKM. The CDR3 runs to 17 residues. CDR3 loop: CASSRIRTGVSNQPQHF. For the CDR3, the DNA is TGTGCCAGCAGTCGTATTAGGACAGGGGTTAGCAATCAGCCCCAGCATTTT. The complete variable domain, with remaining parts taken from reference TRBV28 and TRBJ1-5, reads DVKVTQSSRYLVKRTGEKVFLECVQDMDHENMFWYRQDPGLGLRLIYFSYDVKMKEKGDIPEGYSVSREKKERFSLILESASTNQTSMYLCASSRIRTGVSNQPQHFGDGTRLSIL.

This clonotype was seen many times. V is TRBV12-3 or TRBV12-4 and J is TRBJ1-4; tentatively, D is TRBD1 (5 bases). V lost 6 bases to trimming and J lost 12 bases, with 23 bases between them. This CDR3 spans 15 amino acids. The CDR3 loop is CASSRAGRALGELFF. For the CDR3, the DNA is TGTGCCAGCAGCCGCGCCGGACGGGCGTTAGGGGAACTGTTTTTT.

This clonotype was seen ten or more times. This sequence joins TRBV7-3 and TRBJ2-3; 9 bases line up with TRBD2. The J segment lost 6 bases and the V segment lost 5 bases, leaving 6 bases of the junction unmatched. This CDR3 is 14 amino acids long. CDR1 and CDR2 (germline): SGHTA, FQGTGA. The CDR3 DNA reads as TGTGCCAGCAGCCCGGGACTAGCAGGTGATACGCAGTATTTT. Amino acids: CASSPGLAGDTQYF.

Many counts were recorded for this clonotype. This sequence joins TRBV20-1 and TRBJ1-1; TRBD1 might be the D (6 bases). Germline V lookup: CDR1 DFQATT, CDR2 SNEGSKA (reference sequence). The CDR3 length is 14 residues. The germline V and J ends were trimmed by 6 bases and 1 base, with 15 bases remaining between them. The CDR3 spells CSAIQIQGNTEAFF. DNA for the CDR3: TGCAGTGCAATCCAAATACAGGGGAACACTGAAGCTTTCTTT.

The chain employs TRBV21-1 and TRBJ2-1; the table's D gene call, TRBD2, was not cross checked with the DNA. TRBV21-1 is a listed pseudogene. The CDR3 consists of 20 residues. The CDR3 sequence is CASSKSISPSCGGAHNEQFF. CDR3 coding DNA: TGTGCCAGCAGCAAATCCATTTCTCCTTCTTGCGGGGGGGCCCACAATGAGCAGTTCTTC.

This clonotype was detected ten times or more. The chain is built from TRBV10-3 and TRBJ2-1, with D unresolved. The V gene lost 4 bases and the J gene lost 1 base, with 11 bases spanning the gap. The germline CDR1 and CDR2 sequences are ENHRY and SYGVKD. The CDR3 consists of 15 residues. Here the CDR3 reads CAISAGHGSYNEQFF. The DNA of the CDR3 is TGTGCCATCAGTGCGGGTCACGGGTCCTACAATGAGCAGTTCTTC.

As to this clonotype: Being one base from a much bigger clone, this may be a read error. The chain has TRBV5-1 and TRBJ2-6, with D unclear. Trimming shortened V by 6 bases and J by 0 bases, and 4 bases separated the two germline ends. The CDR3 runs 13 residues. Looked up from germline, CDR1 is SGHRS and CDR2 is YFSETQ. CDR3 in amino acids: CASNDSGANVLTF. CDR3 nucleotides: TGCGCCAGCAATGACTCTGGGGCCAACGTCCTGACTTTC.

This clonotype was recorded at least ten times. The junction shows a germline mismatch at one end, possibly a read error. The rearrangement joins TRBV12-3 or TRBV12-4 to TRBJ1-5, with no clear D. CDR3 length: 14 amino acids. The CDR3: CASSLPASNQPQNF. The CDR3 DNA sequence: TGTGCCAGCAGTTTGCCCGCTAGCAATCAGCCCCAGAATTTT.

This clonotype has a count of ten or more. In DNA form, the CDR3 reads TGCGCCAGCAGCTTCGGTCCAGGGAGGGAGACCCAGTACTTC. Its protein product is CASSFGPGRETQYF. This chain links TRBV5-1 with TRBJ2-5; tentative D call: TRBD2 (6 bases). Trimming pared 2 bases from V and 5 bases from J, leaving 13 bases between. The CDR3 spans 14 residues. In germline, CDR1 is SGHRS, CDR2 YFSETQ.

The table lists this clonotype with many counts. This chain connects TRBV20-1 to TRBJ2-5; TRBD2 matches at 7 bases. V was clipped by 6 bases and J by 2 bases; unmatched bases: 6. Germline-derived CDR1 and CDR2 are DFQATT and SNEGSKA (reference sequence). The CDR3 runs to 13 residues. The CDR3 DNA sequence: TGCAGTGCAGGGAGGGGCTTACAAGAGACCCAGTACTTC. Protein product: CSAGRGLQETQYF.

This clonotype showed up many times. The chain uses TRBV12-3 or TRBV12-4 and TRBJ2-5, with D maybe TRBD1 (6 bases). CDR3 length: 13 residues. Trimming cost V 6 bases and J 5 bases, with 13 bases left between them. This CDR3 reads CASRTGTRETQYF. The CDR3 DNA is TGTGCCAGCAGGACCGGGACACGCGAGACCCAGTACTTC.

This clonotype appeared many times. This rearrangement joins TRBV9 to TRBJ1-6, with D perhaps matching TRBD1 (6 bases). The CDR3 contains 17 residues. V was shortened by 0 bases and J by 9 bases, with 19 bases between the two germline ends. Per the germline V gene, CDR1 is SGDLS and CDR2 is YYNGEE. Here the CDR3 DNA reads TGTGCCAGCAGCGTAGCTATATCGGGCAGGGGAGTTTCACCCCTCCACTTT. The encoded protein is CASSVAISGRGVSPLHF.

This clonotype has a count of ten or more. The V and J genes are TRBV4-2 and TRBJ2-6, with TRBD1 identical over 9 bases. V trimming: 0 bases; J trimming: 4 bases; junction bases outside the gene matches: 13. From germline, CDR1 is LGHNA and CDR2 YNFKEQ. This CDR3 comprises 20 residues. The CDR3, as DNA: TGTGCCAGCAGCCAAGACCAACCGGGACAGGGTGCGTCCGGGGCCAACGTCCTGACTTTC. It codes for CASSQDQPGQGASGANVLTF.

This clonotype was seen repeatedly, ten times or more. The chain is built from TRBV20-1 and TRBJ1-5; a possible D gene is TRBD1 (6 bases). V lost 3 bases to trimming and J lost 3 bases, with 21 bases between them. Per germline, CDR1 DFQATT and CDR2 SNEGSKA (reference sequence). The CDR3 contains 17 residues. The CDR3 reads CSARGRGGGVPNQPQHF. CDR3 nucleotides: TGCAGTGCTAGGGGCAGGGGAGGAGGAGTTCCCAATCAGCCCCAGCATTTT.

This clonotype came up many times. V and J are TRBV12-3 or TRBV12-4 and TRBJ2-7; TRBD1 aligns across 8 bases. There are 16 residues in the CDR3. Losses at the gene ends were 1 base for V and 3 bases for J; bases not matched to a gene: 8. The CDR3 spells CASSLGTGTPLYEQYF. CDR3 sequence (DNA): TGTGCCAGCAGTTTAGGGACAGGGACTCCCCTCTACGAGCAGTACTTC.

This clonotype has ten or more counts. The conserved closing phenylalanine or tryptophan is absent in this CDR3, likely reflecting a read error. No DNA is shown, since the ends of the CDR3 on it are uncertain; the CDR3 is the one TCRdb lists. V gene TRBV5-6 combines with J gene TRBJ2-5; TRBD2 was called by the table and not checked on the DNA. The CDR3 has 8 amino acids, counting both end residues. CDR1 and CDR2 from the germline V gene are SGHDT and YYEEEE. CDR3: CASKNGAP.

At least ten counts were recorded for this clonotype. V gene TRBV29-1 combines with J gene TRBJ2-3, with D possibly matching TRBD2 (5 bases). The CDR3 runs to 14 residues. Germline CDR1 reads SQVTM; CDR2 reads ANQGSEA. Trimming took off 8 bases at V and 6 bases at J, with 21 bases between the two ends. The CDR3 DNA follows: TGCAGCTGCGAAACTAGGCGGCTCGGGGATACGCAGTATTTT. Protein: CSCETRRLGDTQYF.